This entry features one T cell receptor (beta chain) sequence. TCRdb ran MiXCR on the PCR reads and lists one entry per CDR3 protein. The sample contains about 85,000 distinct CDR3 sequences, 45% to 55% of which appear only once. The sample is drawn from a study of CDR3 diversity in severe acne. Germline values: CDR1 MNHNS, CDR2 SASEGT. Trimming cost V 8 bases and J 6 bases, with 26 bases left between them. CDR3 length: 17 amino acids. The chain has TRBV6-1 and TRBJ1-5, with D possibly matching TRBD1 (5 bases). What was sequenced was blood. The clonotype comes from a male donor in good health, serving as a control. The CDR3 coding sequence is TGTGCCAGCGCGGTACAGGCCGATCCCTTGTCAACTCAGCCCCAGCATTTT. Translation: CASAVQADPLSTQPQHF.